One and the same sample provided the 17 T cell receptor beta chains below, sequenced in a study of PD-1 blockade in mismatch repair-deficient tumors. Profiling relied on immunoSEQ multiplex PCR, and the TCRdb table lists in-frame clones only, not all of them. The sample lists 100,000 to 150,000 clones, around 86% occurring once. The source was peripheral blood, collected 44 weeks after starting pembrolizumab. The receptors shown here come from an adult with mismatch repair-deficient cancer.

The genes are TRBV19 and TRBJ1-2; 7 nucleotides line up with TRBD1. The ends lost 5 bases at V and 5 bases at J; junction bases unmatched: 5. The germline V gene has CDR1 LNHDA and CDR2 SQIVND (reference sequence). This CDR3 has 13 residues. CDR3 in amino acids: CASSARGGYGYTF. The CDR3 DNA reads TGTGCCAGTAGTGCCAGGGGGGGATATGGCTACACCTTC.

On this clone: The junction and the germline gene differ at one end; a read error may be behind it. DNA for the CDR3: TGTGCTAGCAGCTTATGGGGGGAGGAGACCCAGTACTTC. This translates into CASSLWGEETQYF. The J gene is TRBJ2-5, the V gene TRBV7-7; the D gene is possibly TRBD2 (6 bases). This CDR3 spans 13 amino acids. Germline V gives CDR1 SSHAT, CDR2 FNYEAQ (reference sequence).

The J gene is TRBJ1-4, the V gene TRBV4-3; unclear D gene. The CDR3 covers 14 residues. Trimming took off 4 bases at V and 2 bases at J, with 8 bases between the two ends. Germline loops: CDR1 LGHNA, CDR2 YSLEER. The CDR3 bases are TGCGCCAGCAGCCCACAGACGACTAATGAAAAACTGTTTTTT. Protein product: CASSPQTTNEKLFF.

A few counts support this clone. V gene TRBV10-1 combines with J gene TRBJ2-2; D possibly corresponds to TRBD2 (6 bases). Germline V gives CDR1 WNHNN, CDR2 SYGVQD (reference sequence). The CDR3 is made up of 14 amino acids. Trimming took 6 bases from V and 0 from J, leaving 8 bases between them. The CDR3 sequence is CASSLATNTGELFF. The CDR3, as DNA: TGCGCCAGCAGCCTAGCGACGAACACCGGGGAGCTGTTTTTT.

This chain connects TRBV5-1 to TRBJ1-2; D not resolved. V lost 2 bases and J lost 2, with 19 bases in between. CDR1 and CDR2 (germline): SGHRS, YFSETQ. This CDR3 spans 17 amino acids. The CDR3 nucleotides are TGCGCCAGCAGCTTCCTATCCGTCGAACGGCTAAACTATGGCTACACCTTC. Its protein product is CASSFLSVERLNYGYTF.

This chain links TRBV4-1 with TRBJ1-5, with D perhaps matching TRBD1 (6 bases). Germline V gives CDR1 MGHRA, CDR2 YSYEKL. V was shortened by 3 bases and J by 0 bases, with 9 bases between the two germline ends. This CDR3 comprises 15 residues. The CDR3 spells CASSQDSYSNQPQHF. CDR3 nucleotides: TGCGCCAGCAGCCAGGACAGTTATAGCAATCAGCCCCAGCATTTT.

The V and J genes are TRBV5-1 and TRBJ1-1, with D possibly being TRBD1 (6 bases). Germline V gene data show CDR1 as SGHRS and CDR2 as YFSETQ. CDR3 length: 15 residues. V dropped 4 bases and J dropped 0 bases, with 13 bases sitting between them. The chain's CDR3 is CASSRLGGMNTEAFF. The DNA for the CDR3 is TGCGCCAGCAGCAGACTAGGGGGGATGAACACTGAAGCTTTCTTT.

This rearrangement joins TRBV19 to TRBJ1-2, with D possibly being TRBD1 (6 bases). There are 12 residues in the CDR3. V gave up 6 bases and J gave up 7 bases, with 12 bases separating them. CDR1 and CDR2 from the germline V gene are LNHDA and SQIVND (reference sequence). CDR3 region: CASRTGGGGYTF. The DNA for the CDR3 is TGTGCCAGTAGGACAGGAGGAGGTGGCTACACCTTC.

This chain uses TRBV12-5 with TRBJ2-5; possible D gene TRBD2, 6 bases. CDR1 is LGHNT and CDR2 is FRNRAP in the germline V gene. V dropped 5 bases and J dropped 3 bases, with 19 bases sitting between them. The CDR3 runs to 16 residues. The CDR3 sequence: CASGKQPGLGEETQYF. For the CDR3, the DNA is TGTGCTAGTGGTAAACAACCGGGACTGGGGGAAGAGACCCAGTACTTC. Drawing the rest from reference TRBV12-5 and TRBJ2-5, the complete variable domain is DARVTQTPRHKVTEMGQEVTMRCQPILGHNTVFWYRQTMMQGLELLAYFRNRAPLDDSGMPKDRFSAEMPDATLATLKIQPSEPRDSAVYFCASGKQPGLGEETQYFGPGTRLLVL.

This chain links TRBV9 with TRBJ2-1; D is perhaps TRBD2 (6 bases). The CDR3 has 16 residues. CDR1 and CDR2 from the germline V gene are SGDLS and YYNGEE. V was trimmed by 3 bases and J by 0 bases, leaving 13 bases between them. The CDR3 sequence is CASSANRGSSYNEQFF. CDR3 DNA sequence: TGTGCCAGCAGCGCCAACCGGGGGAGCTCCTACAATGAGCAGTTCTTC.

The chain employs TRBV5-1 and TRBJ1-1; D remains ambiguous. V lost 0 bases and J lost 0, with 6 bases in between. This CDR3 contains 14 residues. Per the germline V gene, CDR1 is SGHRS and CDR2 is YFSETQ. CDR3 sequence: CASSLDLMNTEAFF. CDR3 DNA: TGCGCCAGCAGCTTGGATCTAATGAACACTGAAGCTTTCTTT.

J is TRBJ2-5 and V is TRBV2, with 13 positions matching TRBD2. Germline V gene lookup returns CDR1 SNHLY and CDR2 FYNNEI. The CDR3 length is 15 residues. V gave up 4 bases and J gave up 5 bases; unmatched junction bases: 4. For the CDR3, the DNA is TGTGCCAGCAGTGCGGGGACTAGCGGGAAGGAGACCCAGTACTTC. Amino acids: CASSAGTSGKETQYF.

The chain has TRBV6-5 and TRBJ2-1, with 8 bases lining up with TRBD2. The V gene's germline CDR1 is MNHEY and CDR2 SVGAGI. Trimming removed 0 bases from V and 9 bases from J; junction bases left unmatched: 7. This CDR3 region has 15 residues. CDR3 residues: CASSYSIAGSSEQFF. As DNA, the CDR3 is TGTGCCAGCAGTTACTCGATAGCGGGGTCCAGTGAGCAGTTCTTC.

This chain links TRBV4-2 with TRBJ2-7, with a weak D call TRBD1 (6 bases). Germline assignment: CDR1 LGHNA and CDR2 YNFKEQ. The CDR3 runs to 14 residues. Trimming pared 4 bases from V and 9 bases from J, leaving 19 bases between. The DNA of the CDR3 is TGTGCCAGCAGCCCTCAATCGGACAAGACAGGGCAGTACTTC. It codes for CASSPQSDKTGQYF.

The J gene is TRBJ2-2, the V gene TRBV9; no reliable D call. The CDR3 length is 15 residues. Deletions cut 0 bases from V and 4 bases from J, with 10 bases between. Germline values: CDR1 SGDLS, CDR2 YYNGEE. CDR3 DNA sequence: TGTGCCAGCAGCGTAGCGGTAGCAAGCACCGGGGAGCTGTTTTTT. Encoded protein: CASSVAVASTGELFF.

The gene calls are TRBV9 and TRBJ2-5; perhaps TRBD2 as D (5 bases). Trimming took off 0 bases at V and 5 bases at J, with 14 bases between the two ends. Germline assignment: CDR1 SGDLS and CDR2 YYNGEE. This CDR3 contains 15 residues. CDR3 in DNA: TGTGCCAGCAGCGTAGTTCCGGGGTTGGGGGAGACCCAGTACTTC. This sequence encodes CASSVVPGLGETQYF. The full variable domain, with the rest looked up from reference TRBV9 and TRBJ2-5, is DSGVTQTPKHLITATGQRVTLRCSPRSGDLSVYWYQQSLDQGLQFLIQYYNGEERAKGNILERFSAQQFPDLHSELNLSSLELGDSALYFCASSVVPGLGETQYFGPGTRLLVL.

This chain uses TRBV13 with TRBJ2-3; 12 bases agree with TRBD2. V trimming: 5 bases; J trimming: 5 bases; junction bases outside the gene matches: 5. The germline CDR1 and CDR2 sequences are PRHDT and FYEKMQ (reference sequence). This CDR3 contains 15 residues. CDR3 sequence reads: CASSPWTSGEDTQYF. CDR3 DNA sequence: TGTGCCAGCAGCCCTTGGACTAGCGGGGAAGATACGCAGTATTTT.